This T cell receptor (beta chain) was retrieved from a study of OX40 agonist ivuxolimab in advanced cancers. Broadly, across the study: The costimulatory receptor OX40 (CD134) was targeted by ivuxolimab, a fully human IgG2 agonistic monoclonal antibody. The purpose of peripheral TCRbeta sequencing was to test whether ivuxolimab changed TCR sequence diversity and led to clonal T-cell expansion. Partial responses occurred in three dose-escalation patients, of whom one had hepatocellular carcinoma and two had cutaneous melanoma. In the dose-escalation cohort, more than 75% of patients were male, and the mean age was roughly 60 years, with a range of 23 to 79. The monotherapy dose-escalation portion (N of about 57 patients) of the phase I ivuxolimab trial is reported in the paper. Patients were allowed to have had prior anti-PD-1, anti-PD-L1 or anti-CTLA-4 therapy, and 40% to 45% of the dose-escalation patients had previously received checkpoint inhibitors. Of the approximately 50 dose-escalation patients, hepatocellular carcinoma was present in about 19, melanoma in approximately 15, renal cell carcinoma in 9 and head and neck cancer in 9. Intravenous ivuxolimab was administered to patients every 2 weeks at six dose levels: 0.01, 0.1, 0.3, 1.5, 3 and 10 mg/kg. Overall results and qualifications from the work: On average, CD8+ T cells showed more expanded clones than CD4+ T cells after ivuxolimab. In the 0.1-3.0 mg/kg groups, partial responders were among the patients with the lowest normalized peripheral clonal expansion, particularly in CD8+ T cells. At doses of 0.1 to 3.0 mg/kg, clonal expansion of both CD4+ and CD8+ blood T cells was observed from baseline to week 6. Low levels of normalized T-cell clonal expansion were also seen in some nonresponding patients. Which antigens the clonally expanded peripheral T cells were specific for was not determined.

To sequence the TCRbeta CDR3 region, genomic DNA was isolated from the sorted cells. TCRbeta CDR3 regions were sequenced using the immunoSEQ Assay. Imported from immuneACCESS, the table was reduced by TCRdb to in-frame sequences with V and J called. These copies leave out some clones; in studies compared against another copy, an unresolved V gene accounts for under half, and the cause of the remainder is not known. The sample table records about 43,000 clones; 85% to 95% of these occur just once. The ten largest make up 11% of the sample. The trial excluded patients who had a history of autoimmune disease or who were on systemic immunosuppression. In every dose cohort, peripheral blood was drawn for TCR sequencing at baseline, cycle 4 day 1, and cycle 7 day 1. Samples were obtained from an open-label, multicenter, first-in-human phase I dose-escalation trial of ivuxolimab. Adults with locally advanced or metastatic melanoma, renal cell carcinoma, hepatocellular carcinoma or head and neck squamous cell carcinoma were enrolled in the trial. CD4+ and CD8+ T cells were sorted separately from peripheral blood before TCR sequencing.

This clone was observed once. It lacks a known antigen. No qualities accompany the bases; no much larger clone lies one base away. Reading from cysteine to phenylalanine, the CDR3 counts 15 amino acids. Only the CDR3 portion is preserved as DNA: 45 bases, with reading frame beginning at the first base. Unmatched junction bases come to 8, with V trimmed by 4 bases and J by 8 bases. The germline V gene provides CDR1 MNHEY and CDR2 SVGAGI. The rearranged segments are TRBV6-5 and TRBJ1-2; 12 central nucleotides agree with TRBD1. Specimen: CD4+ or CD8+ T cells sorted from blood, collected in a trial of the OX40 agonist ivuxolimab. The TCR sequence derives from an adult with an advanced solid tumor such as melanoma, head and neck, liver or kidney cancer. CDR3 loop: CASSSSGTGGGGYTF. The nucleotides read TGTGCCAGCAGTTCCTCCGGGACAGGGGGCGGAGGCTACACCTTC.